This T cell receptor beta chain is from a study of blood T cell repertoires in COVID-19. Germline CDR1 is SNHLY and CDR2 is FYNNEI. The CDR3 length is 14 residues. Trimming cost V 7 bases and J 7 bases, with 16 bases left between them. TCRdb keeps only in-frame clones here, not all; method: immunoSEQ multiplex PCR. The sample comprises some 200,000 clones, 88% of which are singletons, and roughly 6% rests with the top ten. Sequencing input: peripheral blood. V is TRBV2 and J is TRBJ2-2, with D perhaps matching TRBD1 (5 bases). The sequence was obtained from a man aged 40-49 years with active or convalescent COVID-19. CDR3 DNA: TGTGCCAGCAAGTTGGGGCAGCAGGGCGGGGAGCTGTTTTTT. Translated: CASKLGQQGGELFF.